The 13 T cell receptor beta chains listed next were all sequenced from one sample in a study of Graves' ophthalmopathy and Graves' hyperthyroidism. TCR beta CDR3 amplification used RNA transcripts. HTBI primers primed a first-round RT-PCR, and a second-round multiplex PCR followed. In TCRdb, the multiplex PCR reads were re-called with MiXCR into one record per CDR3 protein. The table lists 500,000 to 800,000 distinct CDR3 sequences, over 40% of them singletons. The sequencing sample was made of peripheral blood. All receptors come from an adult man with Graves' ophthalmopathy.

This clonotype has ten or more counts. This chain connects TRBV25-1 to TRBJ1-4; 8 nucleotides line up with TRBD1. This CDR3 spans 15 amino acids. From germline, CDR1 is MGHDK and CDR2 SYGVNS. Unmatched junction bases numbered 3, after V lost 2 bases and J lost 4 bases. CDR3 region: CASSEMDRDNEKLFF. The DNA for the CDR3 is TGTGCCAGCAGTGAAATGGACAGGGATAATGAAAAACTGTTTTTT.

CDR3 DNA sequence: TGTGCCAGCAGCTTAGATCTAGCGGGAGGGCACGAGCAGTACTTC. Translation gives CASSLDLAGGHEQYF. J is TRBJ2-7 and V is TRBV11-2, with 12 bases fitting TRBD2. CDR1 and CDR2 (germline): SGHAT, FQNNGV. This CDR3 spans 15 amino acids. V shed 0 bases and J 5 bases; nucleotides not matched to a gene: 2. The full variable domain, in which reference TRBV11-2 and TRBJ2-7 provide the parts outside the CDR3, is EAGVAQSPRYKIIEKRQSVAFWCNPISGHATLYWYQQILGQGPKLLIQFQNNGVVDDSQLPKDRFSAERLKGVDSTLKIQPAKLEDSAVYLCASSLDLAGGHEQYFGPGTRLTVT.

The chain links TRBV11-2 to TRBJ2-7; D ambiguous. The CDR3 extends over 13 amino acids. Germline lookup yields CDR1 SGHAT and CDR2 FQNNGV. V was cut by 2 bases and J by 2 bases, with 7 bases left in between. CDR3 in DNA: TGTGCCAGCAGCTTATTTCCAGCCTACGAGCAGTACTTC. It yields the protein CASSLFPAYEQYF.

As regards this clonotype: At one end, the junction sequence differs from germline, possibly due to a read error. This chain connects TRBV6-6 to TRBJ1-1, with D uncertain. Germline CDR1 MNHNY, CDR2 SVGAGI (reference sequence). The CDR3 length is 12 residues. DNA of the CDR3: TGTGCCTGCAGCCCCGTGAACACTGAAGCTTTCTTT. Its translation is CACSPVNTEAFF.

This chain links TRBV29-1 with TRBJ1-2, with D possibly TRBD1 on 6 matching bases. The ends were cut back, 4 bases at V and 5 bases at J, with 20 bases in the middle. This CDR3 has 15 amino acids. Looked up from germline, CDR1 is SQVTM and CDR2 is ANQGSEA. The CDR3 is CSVVGGQSGSYGYTF. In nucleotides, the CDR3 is TGCAGCGTTGTGGGTGGACAGAGTGGATCTTATGGCTACACCTTC.

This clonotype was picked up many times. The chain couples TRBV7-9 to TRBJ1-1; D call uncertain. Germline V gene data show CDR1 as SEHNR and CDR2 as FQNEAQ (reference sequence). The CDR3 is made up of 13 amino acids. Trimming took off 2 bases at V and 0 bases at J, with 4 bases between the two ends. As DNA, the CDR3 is TGTGCCAGCAGCTTACCCATGAACACTGAAGCTTTCTTT. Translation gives CASSLPMNTEAFF.

CDR3 residues: CASRVPGQGNVGYGYTF. CDR3 nucleotides: TGTGCCAGCAGGGTCCCGGGACAGGGGAACGTAGGCTATGGCTACACCTTC. This chain uses TRBV7-2 with TRBJ1-2; 10 nucleotides match TRBD1. The CDR3 extends over 17 amino acids. V gave up 6 bases and J gave up 4 bases; unmatched junction bases: 14. Germline V gene sequence: CDR1 SGHTA, CDR2 FQGNSA.

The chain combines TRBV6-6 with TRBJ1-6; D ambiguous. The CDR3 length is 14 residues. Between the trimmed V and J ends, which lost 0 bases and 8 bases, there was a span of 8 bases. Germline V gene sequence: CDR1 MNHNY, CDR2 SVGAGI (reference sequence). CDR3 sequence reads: CASSYSYGDSPLHF. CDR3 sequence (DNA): TGTGCCAGCAGTTACTCGTACGGGGATTCACCCCTCCACTTT.

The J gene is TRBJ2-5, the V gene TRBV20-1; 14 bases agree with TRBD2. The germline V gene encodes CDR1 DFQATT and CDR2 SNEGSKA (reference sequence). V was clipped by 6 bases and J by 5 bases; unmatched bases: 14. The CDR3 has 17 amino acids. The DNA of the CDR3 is TGCAGTGCCACCGGGACTAGCGGGAGAGCCCCCGGGGAGACCCAGTACTTC. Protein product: CSATGTSGRAPGETQYF.

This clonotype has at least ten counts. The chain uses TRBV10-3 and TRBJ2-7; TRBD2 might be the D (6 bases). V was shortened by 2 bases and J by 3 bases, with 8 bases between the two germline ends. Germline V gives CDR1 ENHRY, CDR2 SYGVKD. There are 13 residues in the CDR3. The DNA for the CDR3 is TGTGCCATCAGTGAGGGGACTGGCTACGAGCAGTACTTC. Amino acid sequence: CAISEGTGYEQYF.

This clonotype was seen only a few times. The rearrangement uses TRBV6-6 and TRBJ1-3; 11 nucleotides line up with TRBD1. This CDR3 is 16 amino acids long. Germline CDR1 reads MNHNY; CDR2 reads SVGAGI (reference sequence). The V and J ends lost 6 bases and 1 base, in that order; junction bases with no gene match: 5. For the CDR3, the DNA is TGTGCCAGCAGAGGGACAGGGGGGTTGTCTGGAAACACCATATATTTT. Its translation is CASRGTGGLSGNTIYF.

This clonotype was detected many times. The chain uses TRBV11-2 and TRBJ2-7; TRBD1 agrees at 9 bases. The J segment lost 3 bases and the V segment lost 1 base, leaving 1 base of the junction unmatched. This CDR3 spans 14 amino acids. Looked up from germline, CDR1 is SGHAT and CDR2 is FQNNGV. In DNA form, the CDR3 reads TGTGCCAGCAGCTTAGGGGACAGGGACTACGAGCAGTACTTC. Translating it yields CASSLGDRDYEQYF.

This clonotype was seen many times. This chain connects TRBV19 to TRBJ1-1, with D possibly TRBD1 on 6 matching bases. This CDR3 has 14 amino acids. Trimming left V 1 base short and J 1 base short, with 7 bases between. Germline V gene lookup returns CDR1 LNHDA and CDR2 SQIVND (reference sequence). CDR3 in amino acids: CASSIAGANTEAFF. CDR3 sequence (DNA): TGTGCCAGTAGTATAGCAGGGGCGAACACTGAAGCTTTCTTT. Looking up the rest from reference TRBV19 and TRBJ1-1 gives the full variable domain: DGGITQSPKYLFRKEGQNVTLSCEQNLNHDAMYWYRQDPGQGLRLIYYSQIVNDFQKGDIAEGYSVSREKKESFPLTVTSAQKNPTAFYLCASSIAGANTEAFFGQGTRLTVV.